The present TCR beta chain was sequenced within a study of shared clonotypes between healthy human individuals. General study findings and limits: A handful of donors held 5% to 5.5% of naive CD4 clonotypes in common. Larger estimated richness was generally seen in naive subsets than in memory subsets. When compared with the clonotypes that were shared by all four sorted-subset donors, the non-shared clonotypes turned out to have lower generation probabilities.

Naive CD8 cells comprised CD45RO-negative, CCR7-positively selected cells, excluding terminally differentiated effector memory CD45RA+ cells. CDR3 length: 14 amino acids. The germline V and J ends were trimmed by 11 bases and 0 bases, with 14 bases remaining between them. The germline V gene encodes CDR1 SEHNR and CDR2 FQNEAQ (reference sequence). In regard to this clone: Antigen specificity is unknown.

Assay used: immunoSEQ multiplex PCR; TCRdb lists only in-frame clones, some missing. The profile shows about 2.2 million clones, approximately 92% of them singletons. Sequenced input: naive CD8+ T cells from PBMCs. The rearrangement uses TRBV7-9 and TRBJ1-3; a weak D match, TRBD1 (6 bases). The sequence derives from a man younger than 30 in good health. Some clones in this sample may be carry-over from other donors' samples. The chain's CDR3 is CACQTGASGNTIYF. The CDR3 DNA reads TGTGCCTGCCAAACGGGGGCCTCTGGAAACACCATATATTTT.